The entry below describes one TCR beta chain. This record belongs to a study of T cell changes during pregnancy in multiple sclerosis. Trimming cost V 5 bases and J 3 bases, with 10 bases left between them. CDR3 size: 13 residues. CDR1 is SGHRS and CDR2 is YFSETQ in the germline V gene. Measured with immunoSEQ multiplex PCR; TCRdb has only the in-frame clones, and not every one. The sample shows more than 65,000 clones, roughly 93% of them seen only once. This sequence was found in a female donor with multiple sclerosis, enrolled in a pregnancy study. The material was peripheral blood, obtained in the first trimester of pregnancy. The genes are TRBV5-1 and TRBJ2-3; D ambiguous. Written as DNA, the CDR3 is TGCGCCAGCAGTTCCTCCGGGACAGATACGCAGTATTTT. This translates into CASSSSGTDTQYF.